This T cell receptor (beta chain) was found in a study of metastatic and nonmetastatic thyroid tumors. CDR1 and CDR2 from the germline V gene are KGHSY and FQNENV. There are 15 residues in the CDR3. Trimming removed 4 bases from V and 3 bases from J, with 13 bases in between. Many counts were recorded for this clone. Its antigen is unknown. No patient received treatment before thyroid surgery. Whole-study findings and limits: Across blood and tumor, TCR beta diversity in malignant thyroid tumors was reportedly significantly higher than in benign nodules.

TCRdb re-processed the PCR reads through MiXCR. The sample includes more than 25,000 clones, around 7% seen only once; the top ten take 43%. This chain connects TRBV16 to TRBJ2-1, with D perhaps TRBD1 or TRBD2 (7 bases each). Sequences were obtained from blood. This TCR derives from a female donor with papillary thyroid cancer or a benign thyroid nodule (not recorded which). Some clones in this sample may be carry-over from other donors' samples. CDR3 nucleotide sequence: TGTGCCAGCAGCCGACAGGGCGGGGGCTACAATGAGCAGTTCTTC. It codes for CASSRQGGGYNEQFF.